This TCR beta chain is from a study of T cell repertoires in cytomegalovirus infection (dated by TCRdb to 2018 to 2020). In the study overall: Peptide stimulations targeted recently identified HLA-C-restricted CMV epitopes, whose presentation resists viral immunomodulation, together with well-studied HLA-B-restricted epitopes. Donor HLA type was relevant to the analysis, as public TCR beta signatures indicated carriage of CMV infection together with the matching HLA type.

Read against the paper, the sample's treatment or condition label means: in vitro stimulation with specific CMV peptide epitopes to enrich CMV-specific T cells. The full study reports these points: Cumulative frequency of public TCR beta family members discriminated carriers of CMV infection plus the relevant HLA type in this cohort and an independent approximately 370-donor cohort. The ex vivo response was dominated by HLA-C-restricted CMV-specific TCR beta clonotypes, and the single most frequent clonotype in two of eight donors was supplied by these HLA-C-restricted clonotypes.

The germline V gene sets CDR1 to MDHEN and CDR2 to SYDVKM. From cysteine to phenylalanine, the CDR3 is 15 amino acids long. Just the 45-base CDR3 DNA is kept, in frame starting at base 1. Ends trimmed: V by 2 bases, J by 4 bases; bases unmatched to a gene: 5. This clonotype was seen more than once but under ten times. Its target antigen remains unknown. Base qualities are missing; no much larger clone stands one base away. TCRdb names Illumina HiSeq 1500 as the instrument used. TCRdb trimmed the raw reads at Q25, called clones with MiXCR and kept productive beta chains. Rows are unified per CDR3 protein, each entry keeping the most common DNA and genes. This sample gives about 920,000 distinct CDR3 sequences in total; approximately 30% of them show up just once. Together, the top ten hold about an eighth of the sample.

This specimen was cultured CD8+ T cells from PBMCs, taken from culture after CMV antigen stimulation. The sequence links TRBV28 to TRBJ1-2; the junction holds 9 bases that match TRBD1. This clonotype originated in a human donor in good health (CMV status not recorded). Some clones in this sample may be carry-over from other donors' samples. The CDR3 region has the sequence CASSLAGDRVYGYTF. The DNA reads as follows: TGTGCCAGCAGTTTAGCTGGGGACAGGGTCTATGGCTACACCTTC.